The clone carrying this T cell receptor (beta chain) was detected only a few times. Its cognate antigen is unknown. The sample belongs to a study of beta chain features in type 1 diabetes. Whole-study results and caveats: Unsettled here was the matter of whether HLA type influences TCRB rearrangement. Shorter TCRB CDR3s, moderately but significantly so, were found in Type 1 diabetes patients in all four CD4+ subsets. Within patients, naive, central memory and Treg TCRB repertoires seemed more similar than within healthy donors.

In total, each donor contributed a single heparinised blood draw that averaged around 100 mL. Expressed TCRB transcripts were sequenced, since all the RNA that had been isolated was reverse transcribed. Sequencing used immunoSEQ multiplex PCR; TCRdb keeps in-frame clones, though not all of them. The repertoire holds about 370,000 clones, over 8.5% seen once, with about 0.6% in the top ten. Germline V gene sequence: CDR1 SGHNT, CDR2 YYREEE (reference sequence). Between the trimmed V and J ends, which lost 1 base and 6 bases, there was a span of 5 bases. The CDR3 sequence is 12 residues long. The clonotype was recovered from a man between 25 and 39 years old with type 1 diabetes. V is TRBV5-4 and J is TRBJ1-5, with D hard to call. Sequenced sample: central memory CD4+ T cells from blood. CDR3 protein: CASSLYGQPQHF. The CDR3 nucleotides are TGTGCCAGCAGCTTGTATGGTCAGCCCCAGCATTTT.